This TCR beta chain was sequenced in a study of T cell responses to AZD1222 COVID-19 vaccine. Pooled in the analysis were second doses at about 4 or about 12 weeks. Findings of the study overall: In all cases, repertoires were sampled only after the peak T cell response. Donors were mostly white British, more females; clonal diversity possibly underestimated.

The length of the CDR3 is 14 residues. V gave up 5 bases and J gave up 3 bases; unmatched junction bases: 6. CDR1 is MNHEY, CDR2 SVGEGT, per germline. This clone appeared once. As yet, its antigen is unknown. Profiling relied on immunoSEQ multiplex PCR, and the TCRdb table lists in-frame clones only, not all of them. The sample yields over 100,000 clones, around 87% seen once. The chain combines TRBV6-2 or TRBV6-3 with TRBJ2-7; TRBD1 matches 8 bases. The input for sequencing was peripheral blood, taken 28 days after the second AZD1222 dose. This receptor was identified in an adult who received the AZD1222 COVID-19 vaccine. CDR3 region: CASSLGGQGYEQYF. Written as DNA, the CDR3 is TGTGCCAGCAGTCTAGGCGGACAGGGCTACGAGCAGTACTTC.